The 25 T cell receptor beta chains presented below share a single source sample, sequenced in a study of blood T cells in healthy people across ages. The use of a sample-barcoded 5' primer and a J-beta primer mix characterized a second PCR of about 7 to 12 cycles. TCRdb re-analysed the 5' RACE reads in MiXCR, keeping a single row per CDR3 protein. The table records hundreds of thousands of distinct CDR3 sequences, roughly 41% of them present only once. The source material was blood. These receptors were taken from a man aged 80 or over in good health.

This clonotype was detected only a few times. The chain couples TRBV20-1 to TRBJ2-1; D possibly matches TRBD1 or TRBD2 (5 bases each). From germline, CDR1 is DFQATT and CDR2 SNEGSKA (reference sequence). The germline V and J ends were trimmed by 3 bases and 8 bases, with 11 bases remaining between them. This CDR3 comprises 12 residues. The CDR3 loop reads CSARVRGDEQFF. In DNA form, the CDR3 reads TGCAGTGCTAGGGTGAGGGGCGATGAGCAGTTCTTC.

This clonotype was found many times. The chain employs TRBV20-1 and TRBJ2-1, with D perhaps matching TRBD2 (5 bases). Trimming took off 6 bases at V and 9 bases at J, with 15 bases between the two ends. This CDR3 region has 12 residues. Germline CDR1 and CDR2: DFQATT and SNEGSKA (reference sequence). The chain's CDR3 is CSATPGIGEQFF. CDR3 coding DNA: TGCAGTGCCACTCCGGGGATAGGTGAGCAGTTCTTC.

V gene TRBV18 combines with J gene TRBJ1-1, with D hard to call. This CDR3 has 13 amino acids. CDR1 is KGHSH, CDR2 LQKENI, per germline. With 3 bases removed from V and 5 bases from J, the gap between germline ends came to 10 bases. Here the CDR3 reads CASSPSGRTEAFF. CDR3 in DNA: TGTGCCAGCTCACCCTCTGGGCGTACTGAAGCTTTCTTT.

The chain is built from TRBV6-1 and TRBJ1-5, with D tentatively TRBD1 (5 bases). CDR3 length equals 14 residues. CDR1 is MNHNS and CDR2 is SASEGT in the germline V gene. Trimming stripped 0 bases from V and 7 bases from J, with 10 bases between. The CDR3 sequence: CASSEARAQQPQHF. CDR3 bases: TGTGCCAGCAGTGAAGCCAGGGCTCAACAGCCCCAGCATTTT.

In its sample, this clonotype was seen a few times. CDR3 DNA sequence: TGTGCCAGCAGTTCCCGACAGCTAACGAAACCTTATGGCTACACCTTC. This codes for CASSSRQLTKPYGYTF. The chain has TRBV2 and TRBJ1-2; TRBD1 might be the D (5 bases). V lost 5 bases and J 5 bases, leaving 21 bases between the germline ends. The germline CDR1 and CDR2 sequences are SNHLY and FYNNEI. The CDR3 spans 16 residues.

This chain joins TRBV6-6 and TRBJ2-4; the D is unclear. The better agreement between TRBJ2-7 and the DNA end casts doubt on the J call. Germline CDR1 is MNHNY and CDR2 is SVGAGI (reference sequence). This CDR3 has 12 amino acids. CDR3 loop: CASSDQNCEQYF. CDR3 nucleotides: TGTGCCAGCAGTGACCAGAACTGCGAGCAGTACTTC.

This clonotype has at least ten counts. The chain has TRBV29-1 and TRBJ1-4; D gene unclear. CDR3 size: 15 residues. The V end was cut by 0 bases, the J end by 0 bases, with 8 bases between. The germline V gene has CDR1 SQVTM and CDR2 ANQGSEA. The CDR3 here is CSVEDPHATNEKLFF. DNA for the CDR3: TGCAGCGTTGAAGATCCCCACGCAACTAATGAAAAACTGTTTTTT.

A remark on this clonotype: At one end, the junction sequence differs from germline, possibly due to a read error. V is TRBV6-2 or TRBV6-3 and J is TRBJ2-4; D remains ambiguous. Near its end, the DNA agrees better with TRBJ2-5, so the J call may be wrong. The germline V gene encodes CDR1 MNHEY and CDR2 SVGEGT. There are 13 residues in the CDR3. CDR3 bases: TGTGCCAACAGTCAGACATGGCAAGAGACCCAGTACTTC. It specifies CANSQTWQETQYF.

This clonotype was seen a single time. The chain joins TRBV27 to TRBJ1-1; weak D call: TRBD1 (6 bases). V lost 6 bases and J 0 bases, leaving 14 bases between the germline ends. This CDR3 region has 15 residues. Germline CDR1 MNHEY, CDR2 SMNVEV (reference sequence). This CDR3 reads CASSPRGPLNTEAFF. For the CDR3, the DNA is TGTGCCAGCAGCCCCCGGGGGCCCTTGAACACTGAAGCTTTCTTT.

CDR3 sequence: CSARWWNGRALSADTQYF. The CDR3 DNA follows: TGCAGTGCTAGATGGTGGAACGGGAGGGCCTTATCGGCAGATACGCAGTATTTT. The gene calls are TRBV20-1 and TRBJ2-3, with TRBD2 matching 8 bases. The CDR3 runs 18 residues. Germline CDR1 reads DFQATT; CDR2 reads SNEGSKA (reference sequence). Trimming cost V 2 bases and J 4 bases; bases outside gene matches: 17.

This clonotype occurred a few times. CDR3: CASSLDWGGYNEQFF. The DNA for the CDR3 is TGTGCCAGCAGCTTAGATTGGGGGGGCTACAATGAGCAGTTCTTC. This chain uses TRBV11-3 with TRBJ2-1; 7 nucleotides match TRBD2. The J segment lost 3 bases and the V segment lost 0 bases, leaving 2 bases of the junction unmatched. The CDR3 contains 15 residues. Per germline, CDR1 SGHNT and CDR2 YENEEA.

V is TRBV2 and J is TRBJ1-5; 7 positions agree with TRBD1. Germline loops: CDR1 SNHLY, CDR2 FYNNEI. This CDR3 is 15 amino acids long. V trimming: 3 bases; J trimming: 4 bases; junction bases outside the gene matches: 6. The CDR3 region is CASSERQGANQPQHF. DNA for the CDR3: TGTGCCAGCAGTGAGCGACAGGGTGCTAATCAGCCCCAGCATTTT.

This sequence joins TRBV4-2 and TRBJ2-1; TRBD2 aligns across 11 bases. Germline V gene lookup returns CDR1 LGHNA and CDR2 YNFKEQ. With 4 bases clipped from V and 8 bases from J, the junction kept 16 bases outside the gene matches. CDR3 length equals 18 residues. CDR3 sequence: CASSRHLGVAGGRDEQFF. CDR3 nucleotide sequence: TGTGCCAGCAGCCGCCATCTGGGAGTAGCGGGAGGGCGGGATGAGCAGTTCTTC.

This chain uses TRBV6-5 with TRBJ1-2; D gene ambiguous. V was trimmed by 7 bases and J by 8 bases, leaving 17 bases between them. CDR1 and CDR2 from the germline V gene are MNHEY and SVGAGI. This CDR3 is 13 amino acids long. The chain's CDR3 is CASMLCQTGGYTF. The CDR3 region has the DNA TGTGCCAGCATGTTATGTCAAACTGGGGGCTACACCTTC.

The CDR3 region has the DNA TGTGCCAGCAGCGGACAGGACGGAAGGATAAGTGAAAAACTGTTTTTT. Protein product: CASSGQDGRISEKLFF. V is TRBV2 and J is TRBJ1-4, with 7 bases lining up with TRBD1. CDR1 SNHLY and CDR2 FYNNEI come from the germline V gene. V lost 6 bases, J lost 7 bases, and 14 bases stayed unmatched. This CDR3 region has 16 residues.

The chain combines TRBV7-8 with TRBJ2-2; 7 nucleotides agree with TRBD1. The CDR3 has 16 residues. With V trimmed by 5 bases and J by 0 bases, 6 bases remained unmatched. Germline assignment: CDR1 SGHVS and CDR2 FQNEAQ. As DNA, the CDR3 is TGTGCCAGCAGCCTAACCGGGACAGCGAACACCGGGGAGCTGTTTTTT. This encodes CASSLTGTANTGELFF.

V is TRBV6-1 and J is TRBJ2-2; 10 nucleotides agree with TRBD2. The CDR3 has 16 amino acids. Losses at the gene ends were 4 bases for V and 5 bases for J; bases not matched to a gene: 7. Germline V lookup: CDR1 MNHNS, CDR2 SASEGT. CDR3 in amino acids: CASSGSGGAVTGELFF. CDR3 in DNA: TGTGCCAGCAGTGGAAGCGGGGGGGCCGTAACCGGGGAGCTGTTTTTT.

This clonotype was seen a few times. The CDR3 DNA follows: TGTGCCACCAGTGATTCCTCGGTGAATGAGCAGTTCTTC. Protein: CATSDSSVNEQFF. The rearrangement joins TRBV24-1 to TRBJ2-1; D ambiguous. In germline, CDR1 is KGHDR, CDR2 SFDVKD. The CDR3 contains 13 residues. V dropped 2 bases and J dropped 7 bases, with 8 bases sitting between them.

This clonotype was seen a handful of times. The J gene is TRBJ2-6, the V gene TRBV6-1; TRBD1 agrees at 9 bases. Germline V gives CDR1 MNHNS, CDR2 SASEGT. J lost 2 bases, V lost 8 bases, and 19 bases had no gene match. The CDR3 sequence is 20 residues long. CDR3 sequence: CASLFPRGDREGTGANVLTF. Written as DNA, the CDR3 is TGTGCCAGCCTGTTCCCTCGGGGGGACAGGGAAGGGACTGGGGCCAACGTCCTGACTTTC.

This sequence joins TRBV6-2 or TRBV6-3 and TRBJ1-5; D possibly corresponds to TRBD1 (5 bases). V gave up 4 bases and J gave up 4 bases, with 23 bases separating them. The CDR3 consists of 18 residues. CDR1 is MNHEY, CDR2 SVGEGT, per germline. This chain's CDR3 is CASSSGLPLMTVNQPQHF. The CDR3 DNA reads TGTGCCAGCAGTTCAGGGCTGCCGCTCATGACGGTTAATCAGCCCCAGCATTTT.

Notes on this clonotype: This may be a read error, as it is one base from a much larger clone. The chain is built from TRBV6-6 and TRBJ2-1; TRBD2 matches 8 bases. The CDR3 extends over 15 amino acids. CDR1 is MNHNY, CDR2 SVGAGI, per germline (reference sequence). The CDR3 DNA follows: TGTGCCAGCAGTTATAGCGGGACTCCCTACAATGAGCGGTACTTC. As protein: CASSYSGTPYNERYF.

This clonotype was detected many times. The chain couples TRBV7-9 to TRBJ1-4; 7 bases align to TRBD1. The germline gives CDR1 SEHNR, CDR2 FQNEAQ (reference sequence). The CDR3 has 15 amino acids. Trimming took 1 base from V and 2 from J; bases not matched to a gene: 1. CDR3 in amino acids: CASSLVRGTNEKLFF. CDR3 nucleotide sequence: TGTGCCAGCAGCTTAGTCAGGGGGACTAATGAAAAACTGTTTTTT.

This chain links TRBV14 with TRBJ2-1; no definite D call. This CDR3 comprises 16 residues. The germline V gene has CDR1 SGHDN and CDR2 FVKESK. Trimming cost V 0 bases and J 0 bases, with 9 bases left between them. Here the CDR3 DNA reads TGTGCCAGCAGCCAAGAAGCCTCGCTCTCCTACAATGAGCAGTTCTTC. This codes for CASSQEASLSYNEQFF.

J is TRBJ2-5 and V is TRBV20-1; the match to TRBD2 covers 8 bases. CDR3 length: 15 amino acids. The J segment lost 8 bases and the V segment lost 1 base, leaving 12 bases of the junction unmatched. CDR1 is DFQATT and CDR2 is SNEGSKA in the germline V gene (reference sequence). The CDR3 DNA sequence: TGCAGTGCTAGAGGTCCCCCGACTAGCGCCGTTACCCAGTACTTC. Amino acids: CSARGPPTSAVTQYF.

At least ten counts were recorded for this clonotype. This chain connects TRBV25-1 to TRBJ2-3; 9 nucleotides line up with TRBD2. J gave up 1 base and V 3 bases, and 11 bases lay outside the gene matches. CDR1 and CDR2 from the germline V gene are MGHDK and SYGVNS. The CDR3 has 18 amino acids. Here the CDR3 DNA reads TGTGCCAGCAGTGACCCCAGGGGGATAGCGGGAGGCACAGATACGCAGTATTTT. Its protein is CASSDPRGIAGGTDTQYF.